Below are 11 T cell receptor beta chains sequenced from a single sample in a study of CD8+ T cells in alopecia areata. Sequencing relied on a cDNA template that was reverse transcribed from extracted RNA. Libraries were prepared by immunoSEQ multiplex PCR; TCRdb keeps only in-frame clonotypes and omits some of them. The sample carries 150,000 to 200,000 clones, about 60% recorded once. The source material was CD4+ T cells sorted from blood, sampled at week 0. The receptors were sampled from a human donor with alopecia areata.

The rearrangement links TRBV5-1 to TRBJ1-1, with TRBD1 matching 9 bases. The length of the CDR3 is 14 residues. The germline V gene has CDR1 SGHRS and CDR2 YFSETQ. J was trimmed by 5 bases and V by 4 bases; bases with no gene match: 6. DNA for the CDR3: TGCGCCAGCAGCATTACAGGGGGCCGAACTGAAGCTTTCTTT. Translating it yields CASSITGGRTEAFF.

This rearrangement joins TRBV7-2 to TRBJ1-2; 8 nucleotides line up with TRBD1. The germline V gene has CDR1 SGHTA and CDR2 FQGNSA. The CDR3 covers 14 residues. Unmatched junction bases numbered 2, after V lost 2 bases and J lost 3 bases. The CDR3 DNA follows: TGTGCCAGCAGCTTACAGGGGGCTGACTATGGCTACACCTTC. This codes for CASSLQGADYGYTF. Based on the CDR3 plus reference TRBV7-2 and TRBJ1-2, the full variable domain is GAGVSQSPSNKVTEKGKDVELRCDPISGHTALYWYRQSLGQGLEFLIYFQGNSAPDKSGLPSDRFSAERTGGSVSTLTIQRTQQEDSAVYLCASSLQGADYGYTFGSGTRLTVV.

In this sample, this clone turned up a few times. The chain is built from TRBV12-5 and TRBJ1-2; a weak D match, TRBD1 (6 bases). V dropped 0 bases and J dropped 6 bases, with 17 bases sitting between them. Germline loops: CDR1 LGHNT, CDR2 FRNRAP. The CDR3 has 16 residues. The CDR3: CASGLVLGTRDNGYTF. CDR3 nucleotide sequence: TGTGCTAGTGGTTTGGTACTTGGGACAAGAGACAATGGCTACACCTTC.

The CDR3 reads CASSPDRGRTQPQHF. CDR3 coding DNA: TGTGCCAGCAGCCCAGACAGGGGGCGGACTCAGCCCCAGCATTTT. The chain combines TRBV4-2 with TRBJ1-5, with 10 positions matching TRBD1. V lost 4 bases to trimming and J lost 6 bases; unmatched junction nucleotides: 6. CDR3 size: 15 residues. Germline V gene lookup returns CDR1 LGHNA and CDR2 YNFKEQ.

This chain connects TRBV6-5 to TRBJ1-6; D possibly corresponds to TRBD1 (6 bases). Deletions cut 6 bases from V and 5 bases from J, with 14 bases between. The germline gives CDR1 MNHEY, CDR2 SVGAGI. The CDR3 is 15 residues long. The CDR3 region is CASRRAGTNNSPLHF. CDR3 coding DNA: TGTGCCAGCAGAAGAGCCGGGACAAATAATTCACCCCTCCACTTT.

V is TRBV6-5 and J is TRBJ2-5, with D perhaps TRBD2 (6 bases). From germline, CDR1 is MNHEY and CDR2 SVGAGI. V was pared by 5 bases and J by 5 bases, with 9 bases between. This CDR3 is 12 amino acids long. The CDR3 DNA sequence: TGTGCCAGCAGTGGAGGGTTGGAGACCCAGTACTTC. It codes for CASSGGLETQYF.

V and J are TRBV29-1 and TRBJ2-7, with D uncertain. V was trimmed by 3 bases and J by 0 bases, leaving 9 bases between them. CDR3 size: 13 residues. Germline loops: CDR1 SQVTM, CDR2 ANQGSEA. CDR3 nucleotides: TGCAGCGTTGATTCAGACCACTCCTACGAGCAGTACTTC. Translated, it gives CSVDSDHSYEQYF.

This clone was detected only a few times. Other DNA sequences in the same sample also yield this CDR3. The rearrangement joins TRBV30 to TRBJ2-1; D ambiguous. V dropped 1 base and J dropped 1 base, with 5 bases sitting between them. The CDR3 covers 13 residues. Germline CDR1 is GTSNPN and CDR2 is SVGIG (reference sequence). Written as DNA, the CDR3 is TGTGCCTGGAGTGGGAGTTCCTACAATGAGCAGTTCTTC. Protein product: CAWSGSSYNEQFF.

This clone was seen only a few times. The rearrangement links TRBV7-2 to TRBJ1-5, with TRBD1 matching 7 bases. V trimming: 5 bases; J trimming: 4 bases; junction bases outside the gene matches: 5. Germline lookup yields CDR1 SGHTA and CDR2 FQGNSA. This CDR3 is built from 14 residues. CDR3 nucleotides: TGTGCCAGCAGCCCGGGACAGCCAAATCAGCCCCAGCATTTT. It translates to CASSPGQPNQPQHF.

This clone was observed a few times. The rearrangement links TRBV7-2 to TRBJ2-7, with 8 bases lining up with TRBD2. V shed 4 bases and J 5 bases; nucleotides not matched to a gene: 19. The CDR3 loop spans 18 amino acids. Germline CDR1 reads SGHTA; CDR2 reads FQGNSA. CDR3 sequence reads: CASSWGRSGSGGRHEQYF. The CDR3 coding sequence is TGTGCCAGCAGCTGGGGGCGGAGTGGAAGCGGGGGTAGGCACGAGCAGTACTTC. Using reference TRBV7-2 and TRBJ2-7 for the parts outside the CDR3, the full variable domain is GAGVSQSPSNKVTEKGKDVELRCDPISGHTALYWYRQSLGQGLEFLIYFQGNSAPDKSGLPSDRFSAERTGGSVSTLTIQRTQQEDSAVYLCASSWGRSGSGGRHEQYFGPGTRLTVT.

This clone showed up just a few times. V usage is TRBV10-3 and J usage is TRBJ1-3, with a tentative D call TRBD1 (5 bases). Germline V gene lookup returns CDR1 ENHRY and CDR2 SYGVKD. Trimming stripped 6 bases from V and 0 bases from J, with 15 bases between. CDR3 size: 16 residues. DNA of the CDR3: TGTGCCATCAGAAACCGGGACGGCCGCTCTGGAAACACCATATATTTT. Translation: CAIRNRDGRSGNTIYF.